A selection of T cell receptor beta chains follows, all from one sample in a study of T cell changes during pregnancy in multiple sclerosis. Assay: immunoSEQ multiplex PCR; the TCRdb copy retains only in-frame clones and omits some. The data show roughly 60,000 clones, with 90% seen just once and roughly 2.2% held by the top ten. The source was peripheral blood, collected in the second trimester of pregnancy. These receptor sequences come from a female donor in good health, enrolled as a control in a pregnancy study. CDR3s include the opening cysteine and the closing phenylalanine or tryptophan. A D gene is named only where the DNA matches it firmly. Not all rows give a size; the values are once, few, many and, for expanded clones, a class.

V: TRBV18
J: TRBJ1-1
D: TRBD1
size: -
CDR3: CASSPRDRGPTEAFF
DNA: TGTGCCAGCTCACCAAGGGACAGGGGTCCCACTGAAGCTTTCTTT

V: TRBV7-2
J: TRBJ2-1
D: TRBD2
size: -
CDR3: CASSLVLLAGAGNEQFF
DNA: TGTGCCAGCAGCTTAGTCCTACTAGCGGGGGCAGGCAATGAGCAGTTCTTC

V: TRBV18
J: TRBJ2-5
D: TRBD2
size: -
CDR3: CASSRSSGGALEETQYF
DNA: TGTGCCAGCTCACGTAGTAGCGGGGGGGCCTTGGAAGAGACCCAGTACTTC

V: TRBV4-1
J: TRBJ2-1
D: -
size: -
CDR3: CASSQEDLAGEQFF
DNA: TGCGCCAGCAGCCAAGAGGACCTGGCGGGAGAGCAGTTCTTC

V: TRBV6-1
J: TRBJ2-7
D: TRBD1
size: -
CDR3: CASSAAERDRPLEQYF
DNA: TGTGCCAGCAGTGCCGCCGAACGGGACAGACCCCTCGAGCAGTACTTC

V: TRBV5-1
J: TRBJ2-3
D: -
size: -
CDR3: CASSLGPGDTQYF
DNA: TGCGCCAGCAGCTTAGGCCCGGGGGATACGCAGTATTTT

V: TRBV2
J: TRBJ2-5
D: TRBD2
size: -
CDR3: CASALGRALGETQYF
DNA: TGTGCCAGCGCACTCGGGAGGGCCCTCGGAGAGACCCAGTACTTC

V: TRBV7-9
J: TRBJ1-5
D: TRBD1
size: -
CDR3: CASSPGTVPNQPQHF
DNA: TGTGCCAGCAGCCCTGGGACAGTCCCCAATCAGCCCCAGCATTTT

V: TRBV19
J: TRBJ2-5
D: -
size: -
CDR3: CASSGDLEETQYF
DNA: TGTGCCAGTAGCGGGGACTTGGAGGAGACCCAGTACTTC

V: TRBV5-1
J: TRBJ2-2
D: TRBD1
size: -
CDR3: CASSPGGTGELFF
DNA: TGCGCCAGCAGCCCAGGGGGTACCGGGGAGCTGTTTTTT

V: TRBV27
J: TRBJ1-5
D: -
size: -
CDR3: CASSPHPGPTANQPQHF
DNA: TGTGCCAGCAGCCCCCACCCCGGTCCTACCGCTAATCAGCCCCAGCATTTT

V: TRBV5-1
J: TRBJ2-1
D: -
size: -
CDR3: CASTLHGGPGEQFF
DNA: TGCGCCAGCACCCTACATGGTGGGCCCGGTGAGCAGTTCTTC

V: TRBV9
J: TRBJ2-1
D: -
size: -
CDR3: CASSPPWGASREGGQFF
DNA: TGTGCCAGCAGCCCGCCTTGGGGGGCTAGCAGGGAGGGGGGACAGTTCTTC

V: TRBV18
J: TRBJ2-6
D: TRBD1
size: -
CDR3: CASSPRTGGAGANVLTF
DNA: TGTGCCAGCTCACCCCGGACAGGGGGCGCTGGGGCCAACGTCCTGACTTTC

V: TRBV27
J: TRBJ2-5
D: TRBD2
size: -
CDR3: CASSFSGGARETQYF
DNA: TGTGCCAGCAGTTTTAGCGGGGGGGCCCGGGAGACCCAGTACTTC

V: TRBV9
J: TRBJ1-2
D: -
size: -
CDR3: CASSVGGGFGYTF
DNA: TGTGCCAGCAGCGTAGGTGGGGGGTTCGGCTACACCTTC

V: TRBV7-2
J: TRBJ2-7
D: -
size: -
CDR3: CASSLGGAAGAATRQYF
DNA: TGTGCCAGCAGCTTAGGGGGGGCGGCGGGGGCGGCAACACGGCAGTACTTC

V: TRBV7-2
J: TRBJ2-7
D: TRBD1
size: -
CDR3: CASSNRDRGKYF
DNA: TGTGCCAGCAGCAACCGGGACAGGGGAAAGTACTTC

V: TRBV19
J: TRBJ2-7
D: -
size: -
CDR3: CASSMADTPYEQYF
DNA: TGTGCCAGTAGTATGGCGGACACACCCTACGAGCAGTACTTC

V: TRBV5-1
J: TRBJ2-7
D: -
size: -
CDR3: CASSPEGAPYEQYF
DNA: TGCGCCAGCAGCCCGGAGGGGGCCCCCTACGAGCAGTACTTC

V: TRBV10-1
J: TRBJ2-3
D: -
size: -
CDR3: CASSGRRGSSTDTQYF
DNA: TGCGCCAGCAGCGGACGCCGGGGGTCTAGCACAGATACGCAGTATTTT

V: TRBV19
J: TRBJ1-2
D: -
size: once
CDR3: CASSMGSPLKNYGYTF
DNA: TGTGCCAGTAGTATGGGCTCTCCCCTGAAAAACTATGGCTACACCTTC

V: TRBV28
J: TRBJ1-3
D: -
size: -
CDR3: CASSSGSSGNTIYF
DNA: TGTGCCAGCAGTTCAGGGTCCTCTGGAAACACCATATATTTT

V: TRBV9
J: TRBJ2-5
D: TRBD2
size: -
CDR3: CASSSRGSGSETQYF
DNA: TGTGCCAGCAGCTCCCGGGGTAGCGGGAGTGAGACCCAGTACTTC

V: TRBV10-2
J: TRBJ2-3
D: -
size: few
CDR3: CASSRGETDTQYF
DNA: TGCGCCAGCAGTCGCGGAGAAACAGATACGCAGTATTTT

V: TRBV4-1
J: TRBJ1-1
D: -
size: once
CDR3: CASSQDPGYTEAFF
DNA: TGCGCCAGCAGCCAAGATCCGGGGTACACTGAAGCTTTCTTT

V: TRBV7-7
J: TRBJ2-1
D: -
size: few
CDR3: CASSLASSSYNEQFF
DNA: TGTGCTAGCAGCTTAGCAAGTAGCTCCTACAATGAGCAGTTCTTC

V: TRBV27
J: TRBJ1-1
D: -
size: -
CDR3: CASSSPSSGGRAEAFF
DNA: TGTGCCAGCAGTTCGCCCTCTTCGGGGGGGCGGGCCGAAGCTTTCTTT

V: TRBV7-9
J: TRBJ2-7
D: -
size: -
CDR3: CASSSSGLHRGEQYF
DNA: TGTGCCAGCAGCTCTTCCGGGCTCCACCGGGGCGAGCAGTACTTC

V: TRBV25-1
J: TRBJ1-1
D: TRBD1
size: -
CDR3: CASSALRDRVTEAFF
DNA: TGTGCCAGCAGTGCCCTCCGGGACAGGGTAACTGAAGCTTTCTTT

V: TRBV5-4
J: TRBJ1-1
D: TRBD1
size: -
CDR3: CASSLTGGRYNTEAFF
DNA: TGTGCCAGCAGCTTGACAGGGGGCCGGTATAACACTGAAGCTTTCTTT

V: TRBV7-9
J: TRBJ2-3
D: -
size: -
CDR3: CASTRAPGSSTDTQYF
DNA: TGTGCCAGCACCCGAGCACCGGGTTCAAGCACAGATACGCAGTATTTT

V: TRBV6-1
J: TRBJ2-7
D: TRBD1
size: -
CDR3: CASSHGQGVEQYF
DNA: TGTGCCAGCAGTCATGGACAGGGGGTCGAGCAGTACTTC

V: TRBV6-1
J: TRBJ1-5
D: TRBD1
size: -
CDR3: CASRSRGSNQPQHF
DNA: TGTGCCAGCAGATCCAGGGGGAGCAATCAGCCCCAGCATTTT

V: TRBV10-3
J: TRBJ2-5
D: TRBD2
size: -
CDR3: CAIGELAGEETQYF
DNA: TGTGCCATAGGAGAACTAGCGGGAGAAGAGACCCAGTACTTC

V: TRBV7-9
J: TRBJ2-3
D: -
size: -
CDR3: CASSPHGPSGTGDTQYF
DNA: TGTGCCAGCAGCCCTCATGGTCCTAGCGGGACAGGAGATACGCAGTATTTT

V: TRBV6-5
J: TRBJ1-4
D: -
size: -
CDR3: CASSPPPGTNEKLFF
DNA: TGTGCCAGCAGCCCCCCTCCAGGAACTAATGAAAAACTGTTTTTT

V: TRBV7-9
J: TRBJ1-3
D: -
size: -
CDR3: CASTSGGGGLLSSGNTIYF
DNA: TGTGCCAGCACCTCTGGAGGGGGGGGCCTCTTGAGCTCTGGAAACACCATATATTTT

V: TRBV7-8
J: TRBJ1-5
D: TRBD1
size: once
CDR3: CASSQTGIYNQPQHF
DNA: TGTGCCAGCAGCCAGACAGGGATATACAATCAGCCCCAGCATTTT

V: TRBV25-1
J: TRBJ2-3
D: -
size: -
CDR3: CASSESWTFPDTQYF
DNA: TGTGCCAGCAGTGAATCTTGGACATTTCCGGATACGCAGTATTTT